Included here is one T cell receptor (beta chain) sequence, with context. The sample comes from a study of technical replicates of blood from several donors. Trimming shortened V by 5 bases and J by 3 bases, and 3 bases separated the two germline ends. Per the germline V gene, CDR1 is MDHEN and CDR2 is SYDVKM. CDR3 length equals 11 residues. Clones were read by immunoSEQ multiplex PCR, and TCRdb kept only the in-frame ones, dropping some. The table shows approximately 73,000 clones, with about 93% occurring only once. The material sequenced was T cells isolated from PBMCs. The genes are TRBV28 and TRBJ2-3; D is ambiguous. This sequence was found in a human donor in good health. The CDR3 coding sequence is TGTGCCAGCAGTCTGACAGATACGCAGTATTTT. Amino acids: CASSLTDTQYF.